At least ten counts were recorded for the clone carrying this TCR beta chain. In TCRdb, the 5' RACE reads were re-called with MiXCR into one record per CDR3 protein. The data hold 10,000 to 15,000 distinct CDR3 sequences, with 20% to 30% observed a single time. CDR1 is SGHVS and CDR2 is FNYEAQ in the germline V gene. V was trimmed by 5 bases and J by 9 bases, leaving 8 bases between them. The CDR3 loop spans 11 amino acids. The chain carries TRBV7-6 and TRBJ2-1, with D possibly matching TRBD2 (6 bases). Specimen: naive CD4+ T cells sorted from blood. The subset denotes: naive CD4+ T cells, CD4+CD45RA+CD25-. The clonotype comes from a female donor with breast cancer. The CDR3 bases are TGTGCCAGCAGCCTGGGGGGTGAGCAGTTCTTC. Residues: CASSLGGEQFF.